The next 28 T cell receptor beta chains were all read from a single sample in a study of metastatic and nonmetastatic thyroid tumors. Treatment of any kind had been given to no patient before thyroid surgery. TCRdb re-processed the PCR reads through MiXCR. Counted here are about 16,000 clones, roughly 13% occurring once; the ten biggest clones make up about 30%. The sequencing sample was made of blood. The receptors derive from a female donor with papillary thyroid cancer or a benign thyroid nodule (not recorded which). Some clones in this sample may be carry-over from other donors' samples.

Concerning this clone: A junction end diverges from the germline sequence, so it may reflect a read error. V is TRBV6-2 or TRBV6-3 and J is TRBJ2-5; 9 positions match TRBD2. The germline gives CDR1 MNHEY, CDR2 SVGEGT. This CDR3 is built from 17 residues. CDR3 amino acids: CASRPGGLAGFLETEYF. The CDR3 region has the DNA TGTGCCAGCAGACCGGGAGGGCTAGCGGGGTTTTTAGAGACCGAGTACTTC.

In its sample, this clone was seen many times. The gene calls are TRBV4-1 and TRBJ2-7; 7 nucleotides line up with TRBD1. J was trimmed by 7 bases and V by 0 bases; bases with no gene match: 9. The CDR3 totals 15 residues. Germline CDR1 is MGHRA and CDR2 is YSYEKL. In DNA, the CDR3 is TGCGCCAGCAGCCAAGATCTGGCAGGGGGAAGGGAGCAGTACTTC. Its protein product is CASSQDLAGGREQYF.

This clone was counted ten times or more. The V and J genes are TRBV15 and TRBJ2-1; tentative D call: TRBD1 (6 bases). The length of the CDR3 is 14 residues. CDR1 and CDR2 (germline): LNHNV, YYDKDF (reference sequence). Trimming pared 0 bases from V and 10 bases from J, leaving 13 bases between. The CDR3 DNA sequence: TGTGCCACCAGCAGAGATCAGGGGCGACGGGAGCAGTTCTTC. It translates to CATSRDQGRREQFF.

Notes on this clone: No conserved phenylalanine or tryptophan ends this CDR3, so it is likely a read error. The limits of the CDR3 on the DNA are not certain, so only TCRdb's listed CDR3 is given. The chain combines TRBV11-2 with TRBJ1-1. The CDR3 spans 13 residues, counting both ends. Germline CDR1 and CDR2: SGHAT and FQNNGV. The chain's CDR3 is CASSLMGTTEAFY.

This clone came up many times. V is TRBV5-4 and J is TRBJ1-2; D remains unclear. Germline loops: CDR1 SGHNT, CDR2 YYREEE (reference sequence). The CDR3 is made up of 14 amino acids. Trimming took off 1 base at V and 4 bases at J, with 11 bases between the two ends. The CDR3 bases are TGTGCCAGCAGCTTGATGGGTATGGCCTATGGCTACACCTTC. Translated, it gives CASSLMGMAYGYTF.

For the CDR3, the DNA is TGCAGTGCTAAGGACCCGGCGACCTACGAGCAGTACTTC. It codes for CSAKDPATYEQYF. The chain couples TRBV20-1 to TRBJ2-7, with no clear D. Per the germline V gene, CDR1 is DFQATT and CDR2 is SNEGSKA (reference sequence). CDR3 length: 13 residues. Trimming removed 4 bases from V and 2 bases from J, with 12 bases in between.

This clone was detected many times. The rearrangement joins TRBV2 to TRBJ2-7; 9 nucleotides match TRBD2. Germline V gives CDR1 SNHLY, CDR2 FYNNEI. With 3 bases clipped from V and 9 bases from J, the junction kept 12 bases outside the gene matches. The CDR3 has 15 amino acids. The CDR3, as DNA: TGTGCCAGCAGTGAGACAGCGGGAGGACTACGGGGGCAGTACTTC. As protein: CASSETAGGLRGQYF.

The chain has TRBV6-1 and TRBJ1-1, with TRBD1 matching 8 bases. V was clipped by 6 bases and J by 3 bases; unmatched bases: 18. CDR3 length: 18 residues. CDR1 and CDR2 from the germline V gene are MNHNS and SASEGT. CDR3 DNA: TGTGCCAGCAGCGAATCCTCAACCTGGACAGGGTGGCACACTGAAGCTTTCTTT. It encodes CASSESSTWTGWHTEAFF.

This clone came up many times. The same CDR3 can be traced to other DNA sequences in this sample. V usage is TRBV10-3 and J usage is TRBJ1-5, with 9 bases lining up with TRBD1. Trimming at V came to 3 bases and at J to 7 bases, leaving 4 bases not matched to a gene. The CDR3 is made up of 14 amino acids. Germline CDR1 reads ENHRY; CDR2 reads SYGVKD. The CDR3 region is CAISDRQGDQPQHF. Here the CDR3 DNA reads TGTGCCATCAGTGATAGACAGGGGGACCAGCCCCAGCATTTT.

The gene calls are TRBV27 and TRBJ2-3; 7 bases fit TRBD1. The CDR3 covers 15 residues. The V gene end was trimmed by 0 bases and the J gene end by 7 bases; junction bases not matched to a gene: 7. Germline-derived CDR1 and CDR2 are MNHEY and SMNVEV (reference sequence). CDR3 region: CASSLSYQGENTQYF. For the CDR3, the DNA is TGTGCCAGCAGTTTATCGTACCAGGGGGAAAATACGCAGTATTTT.

The chain uses TRBV7-6 and TRBJ2-5; TRBD2 might be the D (5 bases). The V and J ends lost 4 bases and 5 bases respectively, with 11 bases between them. CDR3 length: 13 amino acids. The germline CDR1 and CDR2 sequences are SGHVS and FNYEAQ. DNA of the CDR3: TGTGCCAGCAGCTCACTGCCGGGGGAGACCCAGTACTTC. Its protein product is CASSSLPGETQYF. The full variable domain, in which reference TRBV7-6 and TRBJ2-5 provide the parts outside the CDR3, is GAGVSQSPRYKVTKRGQDVALRCDPISGHVSLYWYRQALGQGPEFLTYFNYEAQQDKSGLPNDRFSAERPEGSISTLTIQRTEQRDSAMYRCASSSLPGETQYFGPGTRLLVL.

This clone was counted ten times or more. The genes are TRBV7-2 and TRBJ2-7; D unresolved. V lost 0 bases and J 3 bases, leaving 9 bases between the germline ends. The CDR3 runs to 14 residues. Germline lookup yields CDR1 SGHTA and CDR2 FQGNSA. The CDR3 reads CASSLARRNYEQYF. In DNA, the CDR3 is TGTGCCAGCAGCTTAGCACGGCGGAACTACGAGCAGTACTTC. The whole variable domain, filled in from reference TRBV7-2 and TRBJ2-7, reads GAGVSQSPSNKVTEKGKDVELRCDPISGHTALYWYRQSLGQGLEFLIYFQGNSAPDKSGLPSDRFSAERTGGSVSTLTIQRTQQEDSAVYLCASSLARRNYEQYFGPGTRLTVT.

The rearrangement uses TRBV2 and TRBJ2-1; 7 positions agree with TRBD2. The V gene's germline CDR1 is SNHLY and CDR2 FYNNEI. The CDR3 length is 18 residues. V lost 7 bases to trimming and J lost 9 bases; unmatched junction nucleotides: 24. CDR3 DNA: TGTGCCAGCACCACAGAAGACGGGACTATCGGGAGGTCTAGTGAGCAGTTCTTC. It translates to CASTTEDGTIGRSSEQFF.

In its sample, this clone was seen many times. The gene calls are TRBV10-3 and TRBJ2-3; possibly TRBD1 for D (6 bases). With 2 bases removed from V and 6 bases from J, the gap between germline ends came to 15 bases. The CDR3 extends over 15 amino acids. CDR1 and CDR2 (germline): ENHRY, SYGVKD. CDR3 DNA sequence: TGTGCCATCAGTGAGCCACAACAGGGAACCGATACGCAGTATTTT. It codes for CAISEPQQGTDTQYF.

Only a few counts were recorded for this clone. The chain is built from TRBV6-5 and TRBJ2-2; no clear D gene. CDR1 MNHEY and CDR2 SVGAGI come from the germline V gene. The CDR3 has 16 residues. V was trimmed by 0 bases and J by 6 bases, leaving 14 bases between them. The CDR3 DNA follows: TGTGCCAGCAGTTACTCGACACCCCTTAGGGCCGGGGAGCTGTTTTTT. Translated, it gives CASSYSTPLRAGELFF.

In this sample, this clone turned up many times. J is TRBJ1-6 and V is TRBV13, with D maybe TRBD1 (6 bases). This CDR3 contains 17 residues. Trimming shortened V by 5 bases and J by 4 bases, and 18 bases separated the two germline ends. Germline lookup yields CDR1 PRHDT and CDR2 FYEKMQ (reference sequence). The CDR3 reads CASSQLGGVDYNSPLHF. The CDR3 DNA reads as TGTGCCAGCAGCCAGTTGGGGGGCGTCGATTATAATTCACCCCTCCACTTT.

The rearrangement joins TRBV19 to TRBJ2-3; 10 bases are shared with TRBD2. V trimming: 3 bases; J trimming: 3 bases; junction bases outside the gene matches: 6. The CDR3 covers 16 residues. Germline CDR1 reads LNHDA; CDR2 reads SQIVND (reference sequence). This chain's CDR3 is CASSIYGLAATDTQYF. The DNA of the CDR3 is TGTGCCAGTAGTATCTACGGACTAGCGGCAACAGATACGCAGTATTTT.

The sample holds many counts of this clone. The chain combines TRBV18 with TRBJ2-1, with 8 bases lining up with TRBD1. With 6 bases clipped from V and 8 bases from J, the junction kept 3 bases outside the gene matches. Germline loops: CDR1 KGHSH, CDR2 LQKENI. This CDR3 spans 12 amino acids. DNA for the CDR3: TGTGCCAGCTCGCCAGGGGGCCATGAGCAGTTCTTC. It codes for CASSPGGHEQFF.

This clone was observed many times. The V gene is TRBV3-1, the J gene TRBJ2-1, with 9 bases matching TRBD2. The CDR3 runs to 16 residues. Germline V CDR1 and CDR2: LGHDT, YNNKEL (reference sequence). The junction had 9 bases not matched to a gene; V was cut back by 0 bases and J by 9 bases. Written as DNA, the CDR3 is TGTGCCAGCAGCCAAGATTTAGGCGGGGGGGCCGGTGAGCAGTTCTTC. Its translation: CASSQDLGGGAGEQFF.

The chain recombines TRBV10-3 with TRBJ2-1; D possibly corresponds to TRBD2 (5 bases). This CDR3 comprises 15 residues. Germline V gene lookup returns CDR1 ENHRY and CDR2 SYGVKD. Trimming took off 5 bases at V and 2 bases at J, with 13 bases between the two ends. Here the CDR3 reads CAISRGLRTYNEQFF. CDR3 nucleotides: TGTGCCATCAGTCGGGGTTTGCGGACCTACAATGAGCAGTTCTTC.

This clone was detected many times. The chain combines TRBV20-1 with TRBJ2-5; D is possibly TRBD1 or TRBD2 (6 bases each). The V end lost 1 base, the J end lost 7 bases, and 19 bases lay between the germline ends. CDR3 length equals 15 residues. CDR1 DFQATT and CDR2 SNEGSKA come from the germline V gene (reference sequence). CDR3 sequence: CSARGGALGSGTQYF. The CDR3 DNA reads TGCAGTGCTAGAGGGGGGGCCCTTGGATCGGGGACCCAGTACTTC.

This clone was counted between two and nine times. V usage is TRBV24-1 and J usage is TRBJ1-1, with D uncertain. The CDR3 extends over 15 amino acids. Germline CDR1 reads KGHDR; CDR2 reads SFDVKD. The V gene lost 3 bases and the J gene lost 4 bases, with 14 bases spanning the gap. The CDR3 DNA follows: TGTGCCACCAGTGATATAAGTGCTCGCGGCACTGAAGCTTTCTTT. It specifies CATSDISARGTEAFF.

With regard to this clone: A single base separates this from a much larger clone, so it may be a read error. This same CDR3 is encoded by further DNA sequences in the sample. The chain combines TRBV11-3 with TRBJ2-4; the D gene is possibly TRBD2 (5 bases). V lost 6 bases and J 1 base, leaving 13 bases between the germline ends. Germline CDR1 reads SGHNT; CDR2 reads YENEEA. CDR3 length equals 15 residues. The CDR3 loop reads CASSRGGPAKNIQYF. The CDR3 DNA reads as TGTGCCAGCAGTCGCGGAGGTCCCGCCAAAAACATTCAGTACTTC.

This clone has just a few counts. A single base separates this from a much larger clone, so it may be a read error. This sequence joins TRBV20-1 and TRBJ1-1; 7 bases align to TRBD1. The germline gives CDR1 DFQATT, CDR2 SNEGSKA (reference sequence). This CDR3 spans 11 amino acids. V trimming: 4 bases; J trimming: 7 bases; junction bases outside the gene matches: 3. CDR3 bases: TGCAGTGCTATGGGACAGATTGAAGCTTTCTTT. As protein: CSAMGQIEAFF.

This sequence joins TRBV6-1 and TRBJ1-2, with 7 bases identical to TRBD1. V lost 6 bases and J lost 9; bases outside the gene matches: 4. This CDR3 is built from 11 residues. In germline, CDR1 is MNHNS, CDR2 SASEGT. CDR3 loop: CASRRDSSYTF. The CDR3 DNA follows: TGTGCCAGCAGAAGGGACAGCAGCTACACCTTC.

This clone is labeled medium-sized. This chain uses TRBV27 with TRBJ1-6; 9 bases agree with TRBD1. The CDR3 consists of 16 residues. With 9 bases clipped from V and 8 bases from J, the junction kept 14 bases outside the gene matches. From germline, CDR1 is MNHEY and CDR2 SMNVEV (reference sequence). CDR3 DNA: TGTGCCAGTAAAACCCCCGCGGACAGGGGTGATTCACCCCTCCACTTT. Translated, it gives CASKTPADRGDSPLHF.

This clone was counted ten times or more. The V and J genes are TRBV10-3 and TRBJ2-1; 10 nucleotides agree with TRBD2. Germline CDR1 reads ENHRY; CDR2 reads SYGVKD. V shed 9 bases and J 8 bases; nucleotides not matched to a gene: 7. There are 13 residues in the CDR3. The CDR3 DNA reads TGTGCCATAGGACTAGCGGTACCCGATGAGCAGTTCTTC. Protein product: CAIGLAVPDEQFF.

This clone was seen many times. V usage is TRBV6-5 and J usage is TRBJ2-2; D gene uncertain. Trimming cost V 2 bases and J 5 bases, with 15 bases left between them. The CDR3 is made up of 16 amino acids. Germline assignment: CDR1 MNHEY and CDR2 SVGAGI. The CDR3 protein is CASSYGQPDDTGELFF. CDR3 nucleotide sequence: TGTGCCAGCAGTTACGGGCAGCCTGATGATACCGGGGAGCTGTTTTTT.